The entry below describes one T cell receptor (beta chain). The record originates from a study of blood T cell repertoires in COVID-19. Trimming removed 3 bases at V and 7 bases at J, with 22 bases between. CDR1 and CDR2 (germline): SGDLS, YYNGEE. The CDR3 spans 17 residues. Only in-frame clones appear in the TCRdb table, and some are missing; sequencing was by immunoSEQ multiplex PCR. The sample consists of just under 65,000 clones, roughly four fifths of them appearing once. The receptor was isolated from a human donor in a cohort sampled during active COVID-19. The chain recombines TRBV9 with TRBJ2-2; the D gene is possibly TRBD1 (6 bases). Specimen: peripheral blood. The CDR3 sequence: CASSDTLDRPRVGELFF. CDR3 nucleotide sequence: TGTGCCAGCAGCGACACCCTCGACAGGCCGAGGGTCGGGGAGCTGTTTTTT.